The clone carrying this T cell receptor (beta chain) has a single count. These data belong to a study of tissue T cells after allogeneic stem cell transplantation. For the study at large: Before transplant, recipient-origin PBMCs were collected in five GVHD patients.

Assay: immunoSEQ multiplex PCR; the TCRdb copy retains only in-frame clones and omits some. Found here are under 50,000 clones, roughly 92% of them singletons; the top ten hold 3.8%. The CDR3 extends over 15 amino acids. Looked up from germline, CDR1 is LGHDT and CDR2 is YNNKEL (reference sequence). V was cut by 4 bases and J by 5 bases, with 17 bases left in between. The chain links TRBV3-1 (or the pseudogene TRBV3-2) to TRBJ2-5; D is perhaps TRBD2 (6 bases). Sequenced material: blood, taken before transplantation. The source is a woman between 35 and 75 years old who later had graft-versus-host disease after an allogeneic stem cell transplant. Written as DNA, the CDR3 is TGTGCCAGCAGCCCACGGGACTTAGCCTGGGAGACCCAGTACTTC. Translating it yields CASSPRDLAWETQYF.